A selection of T cell receptor beta chains follows, all from one sample in a study of blood T cell repertoires in COVID-19. Libraries were prepared by immunoSEQ multiplex PCR; TCRdb keeps only in-frame clonotypes and omits some of them. Found here are more than 200,000 clones, nearly 90% of them singletons; the top ten hold roughly 3.1%. The sequencing sample was made of peripheral blood. These receptors all come from a man between 18 and 35 years old with active or convalescent COVID-19. The CDR3 runs from the conserved cysteine through the conserved F or W. Fields, in order: CDR3 protein, CDR3 DNA, J gene, V gene, D gene, clone size. D genes are given only for firm matches. Size is omitted from some rows. Given values are once, few, many or a class for expanded clones.

CDR3 protein: CASSTDRATDTQYF; CDR3 DNA: TGTGCCAGTAGTACCGACAGGGCCACAGATACGCAGTATTTT; J gene: TRBJ2-3; V gene: TRBV19; D gene: TRBD1; clone size: -
CDR3 protein: CATSGGTGSYNEQFF; CDR3 DNA: TGTGCCACCAGTGGAGGGACAGGGTCGTACAATGAGCAGTTCTTC; J gene: TRBJ2-1; V gene: TRBV24-1; D gene: TRBD1; clone size: -
CDR3 protein: CASSQTGVGNTGELFF; CDR3 DNA: TGTGCCAGCAGCCAGACAGGGGTAGGGAACACCGGGGAGCTGTTTTTT; J gene: TRBJ2-2; V gene: TRBV11-3; D gene: TRBD1; clone size: -
CDR3 protein: CTSSQREQRGGYNEQFF; CDR3 DNA: TGCACCAGCAGCCAGAGGGAACAGCGGGGGGGCTACAATGAGCAGTTCTTC; J gene: TRBJ2-1; V gene: TRBV1; D gene: -; clone size: -
CDR3 protein: CASSQRGTGLPDTQYF; CDR3 DNA: TGTGCCAGCAGCCAAAGGGGGACAGGGCTTCCAGATACGCAGTATTTT; J gene: TRBJ2-3; V gene: TRBV3-1/TRBV3-2; D gene: TRBD1; clone size: -
CDR3 protein: CASSLGGGRATDTQYF; CDR3 DNA: TGTGCCAGCAGCTTAGGGGGCGGGAGGGCGACAGATACGCAGTATTTT; J gene: TRBJ2-3; V gene: TRBV7-9; D gene: TRBD2; clone size: -
CDR3 protein: CASTKHSSYNEQFF; CDR3 DNA: TGTGCCAGCACCAAACACAGCTCCTACAATGAGCAGTTCTTC; J gene: TRBJ2-1; V gene: TRBV7-9; D gene: -; clone size: -
CDR3 protein: CASSRSGQGLAKNIQYF; CDR3 DNA: TGTGCCAGCAGCCGATCGGGACAGGGGTTAGCCAAAAACATTCAGTACTTC; J gene: TRBJ2-4; V gene: TRBV7-9; D gene: TRBD1; clone size: few
CDR3 protein: CASSLAGARQEQYF; CDR3 DNA: TGTGCCAGCAGCTTAGCGGGTGCTCGTCAAGAGCAGTACTTC; J gene: TRBJ2-7; V gene: TRBV5-4; D gene: -; clone size: -
CDR3 protein: CASTSGAFSGNTIYF; CDR3 DNA: TGTGCCAGTACCTCTGGTGCGTTCTCTGGAAACACCATATATTTT; J gene: TRBJ1-3; V gene: TRBV19; D gene: -; clone size: once
CDR3 protein: CASSGWTGHSGNTIYF; CDR3 DNA: TGTGCCAGCAGCGGGTGGACAGGGCATTCTGGAAACACCATATATTTT; J gene: TRBJ1-3; V gene: TRBV9; D gene: TRBD1; clone size: -
CDR3 protein: CASSLRRGNQPQHF; CDR3 DNA: TGTGCCAGTAGCCTAAGAAGGGGAAATCAGCCCCAGCATTTT; J gene: TRBJ1-5; V gene: TRBV19; D gene: -; clone size: -
CDR3 protein: CASRSSGGLTDTQYF; CDR3 DNA: TGTGCCAGCAGGTCCAGCGGGGGACTCACAGATACGCAGTATTTT; J gene: TRBJ2-3; V gene: TRBV7-2; D gene: TRBD2; clone size: few
CDR3 protein: CASSTYVTSGSQETQYF; CDR3 DNA: TGTGCCAGCAGCACCTACGTTACGTCAGGGTCACAAGAGACCCAGTACTTC; J gene: TRBJ2-5; V gene: TRBV7-8; D gene: -; clone size: -
CDR3 protein: CASSYSGTLNEKLFF; CDR3 DNA: TGTGCCAGCAGTTATTCCGGGACACTAAATGAAAAACTGTTTTTT; J gene: TRBJ1-4; V gene: TRBV6-5; D gene: -; clone size: -
CDR3 protein: CARDSPGLAGGRNEQFF; CDR3 DNA: TGTGCCAGAGATAGCCCGGGACTAGCGGGGGGGCGCAATGAGCAGTTCTTC; J gene: TRBJ2-1; V gene: TRBV2; D gene: TRBD2; clone size: -
CDR3 protein: CASSYSRGQIDYSGNTIYF; CDR3 DNA: TGTGCCAGCAGTTACTCTCGGGGACAGATCGACTACTCTGGAAACACCATATATTTT; J gene: TRBJ1-3; V gene: TRBV6-2/TRBV6-3; D gene: TRBD1; clone size: -
CDR3 protein: CASSQDRLSPQETQYF; CDR3 DNA: TGTGCCAGCAGCCAAGACCGCTTGAGCCCCCAAGAGACCCAGTACTTC; J gene: TRBJ2-5; V gene: TRBV14; D gene: -; clone size: -
CDR3 protein: CASSPGLRETQYF; CDR3 DNA: TGTGCCAGCTCGCCAGGGTTGCGGGAGACCCAGTACTTC; J gene: TRBJ2-5; V gene: TRBV18; D gene: -; clone size: -
CDR3 protein: CASSMYTGTEAFF; CDR3 DNA: TGTGCCAGTAGTATGTACACGGGGACTGAAGCTTTCTTT; J gene: TRBJ1-1; V gene: TRBV19; D gene: -; clone size: -